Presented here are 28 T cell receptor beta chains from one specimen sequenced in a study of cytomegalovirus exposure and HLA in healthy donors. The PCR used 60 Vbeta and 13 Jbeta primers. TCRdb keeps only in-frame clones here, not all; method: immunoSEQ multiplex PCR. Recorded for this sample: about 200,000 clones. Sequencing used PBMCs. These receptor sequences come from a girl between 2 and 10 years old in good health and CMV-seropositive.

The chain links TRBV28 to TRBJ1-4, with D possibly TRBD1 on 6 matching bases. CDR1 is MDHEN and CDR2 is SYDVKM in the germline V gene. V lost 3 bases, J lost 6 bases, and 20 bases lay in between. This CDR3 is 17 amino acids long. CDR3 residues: CASSFSRPKQGYEKLFF. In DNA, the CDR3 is TGTGCCAGCAGTTTTTCGCGACCCAAACAGGGTTATGAAAAACTGTTTTTT.

CDR3 residues: CASSQGTSGSWETQYF. CDR3 in DNA: TGTGCCAGCAGCCAAGGGACTAGCGGGAGCTGGGAGACCCAGTACTTC. The chain recombines TRBV27 with TRBJ2-5; 14 bases map to TRBD2. Unmatched junction bases numbered 8, after V lost 6 bases and J lost 5 bases. The CDR3 covers 16 residues. Germline loops: CDR1 MNHEY, CDR2 SMNVEV (reference sequence).

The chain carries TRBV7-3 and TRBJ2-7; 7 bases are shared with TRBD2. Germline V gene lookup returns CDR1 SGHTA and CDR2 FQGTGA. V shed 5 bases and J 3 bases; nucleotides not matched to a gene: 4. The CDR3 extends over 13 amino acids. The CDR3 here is CASSRGRGYEQYF. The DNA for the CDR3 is TGTGCCAGCAGCCGGGGGAGGGGCTACGAGCAGTACTTC.

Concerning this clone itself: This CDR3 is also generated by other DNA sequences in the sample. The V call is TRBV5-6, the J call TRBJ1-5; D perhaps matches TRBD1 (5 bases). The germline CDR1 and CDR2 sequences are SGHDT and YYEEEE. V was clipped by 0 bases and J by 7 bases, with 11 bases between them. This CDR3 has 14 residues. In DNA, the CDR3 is TGTGCCAGCAGCTTGGGGCAGGGTGGACAGCCCCAGCATTTT. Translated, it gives CASSLGQGGQPQHF.

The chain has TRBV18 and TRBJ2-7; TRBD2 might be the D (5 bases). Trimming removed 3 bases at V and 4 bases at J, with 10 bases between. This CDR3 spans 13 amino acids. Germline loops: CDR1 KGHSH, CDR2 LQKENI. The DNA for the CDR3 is TGTGCCAGCTCACCGTCCCCGGGGTACGAGCAGTACTTC. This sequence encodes CASSPSPGYEQYF.

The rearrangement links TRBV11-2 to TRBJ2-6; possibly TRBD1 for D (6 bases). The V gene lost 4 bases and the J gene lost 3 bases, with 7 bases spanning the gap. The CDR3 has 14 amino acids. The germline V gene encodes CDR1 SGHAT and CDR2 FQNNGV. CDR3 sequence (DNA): TGTGCCAGCAGCTACAGGGTTGGGGCCAACGTCCTGACTTTC. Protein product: CASSYRVGANVLTF.

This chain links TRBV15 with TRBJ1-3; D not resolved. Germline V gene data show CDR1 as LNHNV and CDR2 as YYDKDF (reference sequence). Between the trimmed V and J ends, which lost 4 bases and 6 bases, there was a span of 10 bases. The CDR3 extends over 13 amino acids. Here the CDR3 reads CATSTSRENTIYF. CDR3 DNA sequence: TGTGCCACCAGCACTTCACGGGAAAACACCATATATTTT.

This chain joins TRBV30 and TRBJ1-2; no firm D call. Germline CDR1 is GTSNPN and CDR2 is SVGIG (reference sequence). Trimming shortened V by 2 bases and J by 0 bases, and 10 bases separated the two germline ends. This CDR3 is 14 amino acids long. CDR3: CAWSMWGANYGYTF. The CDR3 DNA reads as TGTGCCTGGAGTATGTGGGGAGCTAACTATGGCTACACCTTC.

The CDR3 loop is CASSLAPSGGYEQYF. The CDR3 nucleotides are TGTGCCAGCAGTTTAGCGCCTAGCGGGGGCTACGAGCAGTACTTC. J is TRBJ2-7 and V is TRBV27, with 10 nucleotides matching TRBD2. Trimming removed 2 bases from V and 3 bases from J; junction bases left unmatched: 4. This CDR3 has 15 amino acids. The germline V gene has CDR1 MNHEY and CDR2 SMNVEV (reference sequence).

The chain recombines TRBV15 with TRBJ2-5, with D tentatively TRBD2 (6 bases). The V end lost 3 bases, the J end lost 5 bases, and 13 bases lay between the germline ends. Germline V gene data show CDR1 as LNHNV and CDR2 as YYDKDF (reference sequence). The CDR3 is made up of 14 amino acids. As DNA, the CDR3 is TGTGCCACCAGCAGGTTTACCGGGGGTGAGACCCAGTACTTC. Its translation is CATSRFTGGETQYF.

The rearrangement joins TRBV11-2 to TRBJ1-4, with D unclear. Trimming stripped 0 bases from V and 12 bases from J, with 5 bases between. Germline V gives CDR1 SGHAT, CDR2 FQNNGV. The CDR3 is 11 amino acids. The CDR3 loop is CASSLEAELFF. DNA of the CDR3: TGTGCCAGCAGCTTAGAGGCGGAACTGTTTTTT.

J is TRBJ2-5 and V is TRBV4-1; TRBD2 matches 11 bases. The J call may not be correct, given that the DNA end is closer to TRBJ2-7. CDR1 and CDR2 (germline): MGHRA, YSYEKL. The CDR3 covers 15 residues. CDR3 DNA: TGCGCCAGCAGCCAAGCAACTAGCGGGAGTTACGAGCAGTACTTC. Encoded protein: CASSQATSGSYEQYF.

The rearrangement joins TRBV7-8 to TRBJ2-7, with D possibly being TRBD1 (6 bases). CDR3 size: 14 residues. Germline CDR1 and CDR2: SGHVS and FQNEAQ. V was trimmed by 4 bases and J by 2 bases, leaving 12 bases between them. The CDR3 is CASSSQGPTYEQYF. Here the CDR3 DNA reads TGTGCCAGCAGCTCTCAGGGGCCTACCTACGAGCAGTACTTC.

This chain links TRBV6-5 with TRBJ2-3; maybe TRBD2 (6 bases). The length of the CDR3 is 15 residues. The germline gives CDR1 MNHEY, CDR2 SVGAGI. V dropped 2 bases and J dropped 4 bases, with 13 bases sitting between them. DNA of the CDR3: TGTGCCAGCAGTTACACTAGCCCCCGCGCAGATACGCAGTATTTT. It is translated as CASSYTSPRADTQYF.

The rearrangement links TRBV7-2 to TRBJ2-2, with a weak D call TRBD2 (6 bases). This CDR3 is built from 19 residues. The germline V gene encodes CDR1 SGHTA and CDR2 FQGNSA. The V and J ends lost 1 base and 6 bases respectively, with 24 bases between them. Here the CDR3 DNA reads TGTGCCAGCAGCTTAGTGCGTGGTGGGAGGACAACCCGCCCCGGGGAGCTGTTTTTT. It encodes CASSLVRGGRTTRPGELFF. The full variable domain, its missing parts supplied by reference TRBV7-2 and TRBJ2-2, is GAGVSQSPSNKVTEKGKDVELRCDPISGHTALYWYRQSLGQGLEFLIYFQGNSAPDKSGLPSDRFSAERTGGSVSTLTIQRTQQEDSAVYLCASSLVRGGRTTRPGELFFGEGSRLTVL.

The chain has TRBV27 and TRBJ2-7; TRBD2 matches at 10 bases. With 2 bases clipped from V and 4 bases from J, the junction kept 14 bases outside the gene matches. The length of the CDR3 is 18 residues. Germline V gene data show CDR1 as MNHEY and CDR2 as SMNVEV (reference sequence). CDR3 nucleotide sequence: TGTGCCAGCAGTTTAAGGACTAGCGGTGGATGGGGATCTTACGAGCAGTACTTC. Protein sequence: CASSLRTSGGWGSYEQYF.

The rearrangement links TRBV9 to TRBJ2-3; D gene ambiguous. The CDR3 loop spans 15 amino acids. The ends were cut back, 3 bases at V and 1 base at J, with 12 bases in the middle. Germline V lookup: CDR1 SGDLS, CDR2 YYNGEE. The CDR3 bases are TGTGCCAGCAGCGAAGGAGTGTCCCGCACAGATACGCAGTATTTT. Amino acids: CASSEGVSRTDTQYF.

CDR3 sequence: CASRGEVPDTQYF. The CDR3 DNA reads TGCGCCAGCAGGGGAGAGGTGCCAGATACGCAGTATTTT. The V and J genes are TRBV5-1 and TRBJ2-3; a possible D gene is TRBD2 (5 bases). Trimming took off 5 bases at V and 4 bases at J, with 11 bases between the two ends. Per germline, CDR1 SGHRS and CDR2 YFSETQ. CDR3 length: 13 amino acids. Drawing the rest from reference TRBV5-1 and TRBJ2-3, the complete variable domain is KAGVTQTPRYLIKTRGQQVTLSCSPISGHRSVSWYQQTPGQGLQFLFEYFSETQRNKGNFPGRFSGRQFSNSRSEMNVSTLELGDSALYLCASRGEVPDTQYFGPGTRLTVL.

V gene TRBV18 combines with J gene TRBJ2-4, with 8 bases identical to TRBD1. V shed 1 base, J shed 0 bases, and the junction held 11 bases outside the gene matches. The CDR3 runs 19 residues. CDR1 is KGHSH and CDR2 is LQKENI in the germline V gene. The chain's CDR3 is CASSPQSHWQGAAKNIQYF. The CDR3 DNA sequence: TGTGCCAGCTCACCACAGAGTCACTGGCAGGGGGCAGCCAAAAACATTCAGTACTTC. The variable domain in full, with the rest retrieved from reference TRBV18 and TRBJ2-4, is NAGVMQNPRHLVRRRGQEARLRCSPMKGHSHVYWYRQLPEEGLKFMVYLQKENIIDESGMPKERFSAEFPKEGPSILRIQQVVRGDSAAYFCASSPQSHWQGAAKNIQYFGAGTRLSVL.

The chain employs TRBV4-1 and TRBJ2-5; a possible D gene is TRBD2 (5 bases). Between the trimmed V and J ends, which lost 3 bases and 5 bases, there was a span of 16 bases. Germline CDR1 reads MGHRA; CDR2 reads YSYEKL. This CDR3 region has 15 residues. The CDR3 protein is CASSQRRTGKETQYF. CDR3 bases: TGCGCCAGCAGCCAGCGCAGGACTGGAAAGGAGACCCAGTACTTC.

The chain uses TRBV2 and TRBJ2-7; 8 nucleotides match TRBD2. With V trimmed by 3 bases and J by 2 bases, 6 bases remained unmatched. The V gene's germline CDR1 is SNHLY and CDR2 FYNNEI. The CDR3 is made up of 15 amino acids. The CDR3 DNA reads TGTGCCAGCAGTGAGCGAGCGGGAGTCCCCTACGAGCAGTACTTC. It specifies CASSERAGVPYEQYF.

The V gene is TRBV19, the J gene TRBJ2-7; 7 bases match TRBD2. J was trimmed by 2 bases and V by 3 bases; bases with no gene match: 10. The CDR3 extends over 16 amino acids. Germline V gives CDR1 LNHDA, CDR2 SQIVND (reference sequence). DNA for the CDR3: TGTGCCAGTAGTATCGGAACTAGCGTCTCTCCCTACGAGCAGTACTTC. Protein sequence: CASSIGTSVSPYEQYF. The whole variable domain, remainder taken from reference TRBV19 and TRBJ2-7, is DGGITQSPKYLFRKEGQNVTLSCEQNLNHDAMYWYRQDPGQGLRLIYYSQIVNDFQKGDIAEGYSVSREKKESFPLTVTSAQKNPTAFYLCASSIGTSVSPYEQYFGPGTRLTVT.

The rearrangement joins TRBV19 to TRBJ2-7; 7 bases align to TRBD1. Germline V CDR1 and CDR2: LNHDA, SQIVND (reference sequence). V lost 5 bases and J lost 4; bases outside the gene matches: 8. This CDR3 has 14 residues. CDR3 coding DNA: TGTGCCAGTAGTCACCGGGTACAGGGGTACGAGCAGTACTTC. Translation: CASSHRVQGYEQYF.

The CDR3 sequence: CASSPSPPSSYEQYF. As DNA, the CDR3 is TGTGCCAGCAGTCCTAGTCCCCCCAGCTCCTACGAGCAGTACTTC. The chain has TRBV6-5 and TRBJ2-7; unclear D gene. The CDR3 extends over 15 amino acids. Germline values: CDR1 MNHEY, CDR2 SVGAGI. Trimming cost V 5 bases and J 0 bases, with 14 bases left between them.

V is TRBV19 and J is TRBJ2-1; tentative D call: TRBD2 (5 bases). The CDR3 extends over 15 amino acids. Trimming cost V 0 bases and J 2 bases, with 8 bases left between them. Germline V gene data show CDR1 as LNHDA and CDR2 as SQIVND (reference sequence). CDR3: CASSIDTRAYNEQFF. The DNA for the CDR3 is TGTGCCAGTAGTATAGATACGAGGGCCTACAATGAGCAGTTCTTC.

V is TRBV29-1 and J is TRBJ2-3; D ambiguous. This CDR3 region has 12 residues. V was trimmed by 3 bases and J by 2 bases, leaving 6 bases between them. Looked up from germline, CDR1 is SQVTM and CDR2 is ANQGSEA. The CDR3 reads CSVEVATDTQYF. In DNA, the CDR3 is TGCAGCGTTGAGGTGGCCACAGATACGCAGTATTTT.

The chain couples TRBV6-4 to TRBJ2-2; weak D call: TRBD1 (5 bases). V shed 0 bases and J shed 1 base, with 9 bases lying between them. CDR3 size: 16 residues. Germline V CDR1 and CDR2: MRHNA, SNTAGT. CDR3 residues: CASSDSGQGNTGELFF. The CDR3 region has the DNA TGTGCCAGCAGTGACTCGGGCCAGGGGAACACCGGGGAGCTGTTTTTT.

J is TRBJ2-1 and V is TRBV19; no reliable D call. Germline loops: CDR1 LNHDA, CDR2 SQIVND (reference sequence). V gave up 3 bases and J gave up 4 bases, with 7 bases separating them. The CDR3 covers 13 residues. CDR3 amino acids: CASSIPTYNEQFF. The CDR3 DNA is TGTGCCAGTAGTATCCCTACGTACAATGAGCAGTTCTTC.